The rows below give T cell receptor beta chains drawn from one sample of a study of OX40 agonist ivuxolimab in advanced cancers. The protocol was immunoSEQ multiplex PCR, while the TCRdb copy is restricted to in-frame clones and leaves out a portion. The sample lists some 90,000 clones; more than 75% were seen once. The specimen was CD4+ or CD8+ T cells sorted from blood, collected in a trial of the OX40 agonist ivuxolimab. These receptors all stem from an adult with an advanced solid tumor such as melanoma, head and neck, liver or kidney cancer. The CDR3 runs from the conserved cysteine through the conserved F or W. Fields, in order: D gene, J gene, clone size, V gene, CDR3 protein, CDR3 DNA. D genes are given only for firm matches. Only some rows state a clone size, as once, few, many or a class for expanded clones.

>.|TRBJ2-3|.|TRBV7-2
CASSLAGGRSTDTQYF
TGTGCCAGCAGCTTAGCGGGGGGGCGCAGCACAGATACGCAGTATTTT
>.|TRBJ1-1|.|TRBV7-9
CASSSEGTNTEAFF
TGTGCCAGCAGCTCGGAGGGCACGAACACTGAAGCTTTCTTT
>.|TRBJ1-1|once|TRBV7-2
CASSYRPSVLTPNTEAFF
TGTGCCAGCAGCTACCGACCCTCAGTGTTGACCCCGAACACTGAAGCTTTCTTT
>TRBD1|TRBJ2-5|.|TRBV14
CASSQVPFPITGGALETQYF
TGTGCCAGCAGCCAAGTTCCTTTCCCTATTACAGGGGGCGCGTTGGAGACCCAGTACTTC
>.|TRBJ1-5|.|TRBV7-9
CASSSSEGGWAQPQHF
TGTGCCAGCAGCTCCTCGGAGGGGGGGTGGGCTCAGCCCCAGCATTTT
>TRBD2|TRBJ2-5|.|TRBV11-2
CASSSAGGGSQETQYF
TGTGCCAGCAGCTCCGCGGGGGGCGGGAGCCAAGAGACCCAGTACTTC
>TRBD2|TRBJ2-3|.|TRBV7-9
CASSFVQGLAGGDTQYF
TGTGCCAGCAGTTTCGTACAGGGTCTAGCGGGGGGAGATACGCAGTATTTT
>.|TRBJ2-3|.|TRBV7-2
CATDNGASIDTQYF
TGTGCCACCGACAATGGTGCTAGCATAGATACGCAGTATTTT
>.|TRBJ2-3|.|TRBV9
CASSVAPGVNTDTQYF
TGTGCCAGCAGCGTAGCTCCGGGGGTGAACACAGATACGCAGTATTTT
>TRBD1|TRBJ1-5|.|TRBV19
CASRSPGDRNQPQHF
TGTGCCAGCCGCAGCCCCGGGGACAGGAATCAGCCCCAGCATTTT
>TRBD2|TRBJ2-1|.|TRBV27
CASSDRLAVYSDSYNEQFF
TGTGCCAGCAGCGACAGACTAGCGGTCTACTCGGACTCCTACAATGAGCAGTTCTTC
>TRBD2|TRBJ2-3|.|TRBV18
CASSPKRGLTDTQYF
TGTGCCAGCTCACCAAAGCGGGGTCTCACAGATACGCAGTATTTT
>.|TRBJ2-5|.|TRBV7-9
CASSLPTGYQETQYF
TGTGCCAGCAGCCTCCCGACAGGCTACCAAGAGACCCAGTACTTC
>.|TRBJ1-6|once|TRBV5-6
CASSSGDYNSPLHF
TGTGCCAGCAGCTCGGGGGACTATAATTCACCCCTCCACTTT
>.|TRBJ1-2|.|TRBV29-1
CSCGQLGGYTF
TGCAGCTGTGGACAGCTCGGTGGCTACACCTTC
>TRBD1|TRBJ1-4|.|TRBV15
CATSRPGQGTEKLFF
TGTGCCACCAGCAGACCGGGACAGGGTACTGAAAAACTGTTTTTT
>.|TRBJ1-4|once|TRBV29-1
CSVGPSGATNEKLFF
TGCAGCGTGGGGCCGTCGGGGGCGACTAATGAAAAACTGTTTTTT
>.|TRBJ1-6|.|TRBV7-8
CASSRTGNSPLHF
TGTGCCAGCAGCCGAACAGGAAATTCACCCCTCCACTTT
>TRBD1|TRBJ1-4|once|TRBV4-1
CASSQAVPGQGISAANEKLFF
TGCGCCAGCAGCCAAGCGGTTCCGGGACAGGGTATAAGTGCGGCTAATGAAAAACTGTTTTTT
>.|TRBJ1-1|.|TRBV6-6
CASSYDGGNTEAFF
TGTGCCAGCAGTTATGATGGGGGGAACACTGAAGCTTTCTTT
>TRBD1|TRBJ2-2|.|TRBV5-1
CASSLGVRGQTGELFF
TGCGCCAGCAGCTTGGGAGTTAGGGGGCAAACCGGGGAGCTGTTTTTT
>TRBD1|TRBJ1-2|once|TRBV5-1
CASSTSGQGRGYTF
TGCGCCAGCAGCACGTCGGGACAGGGGAGGGGCTACACCTTC
>.|TRBJ1-1|once|TRBV11-2
CASSSLGAEAFF
TGTGCCAGCAGCAGCTTAGGTGCTGAAGCTTTCTTT